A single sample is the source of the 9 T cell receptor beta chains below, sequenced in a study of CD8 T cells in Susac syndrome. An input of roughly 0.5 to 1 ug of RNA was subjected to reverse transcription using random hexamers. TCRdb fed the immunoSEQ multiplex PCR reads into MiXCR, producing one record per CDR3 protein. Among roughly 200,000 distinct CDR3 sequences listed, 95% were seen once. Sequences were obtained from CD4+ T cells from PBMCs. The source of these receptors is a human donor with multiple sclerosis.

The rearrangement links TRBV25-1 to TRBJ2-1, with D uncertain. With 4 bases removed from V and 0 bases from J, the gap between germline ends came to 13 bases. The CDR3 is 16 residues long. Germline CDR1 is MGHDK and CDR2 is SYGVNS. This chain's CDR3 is CASSGREASSYNEQFF. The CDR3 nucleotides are TGTGCCAGCAGTGGGCGAGAGGCCAGCTCCTACAATGAGCAGTTCTTC.

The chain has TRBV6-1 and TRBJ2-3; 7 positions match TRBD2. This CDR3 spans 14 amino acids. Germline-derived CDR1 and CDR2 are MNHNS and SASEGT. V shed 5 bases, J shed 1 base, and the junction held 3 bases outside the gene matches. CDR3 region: CASSRSGGTDTQYF. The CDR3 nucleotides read TGTGCCAGCAGTAGAAGCGGGGGCACAGATACGCAGTATTTT.

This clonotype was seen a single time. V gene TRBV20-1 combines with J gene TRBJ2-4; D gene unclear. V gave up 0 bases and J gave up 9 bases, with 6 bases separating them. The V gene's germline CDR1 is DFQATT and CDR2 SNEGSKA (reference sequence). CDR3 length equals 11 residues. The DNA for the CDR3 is TGCAGTGCTAGAGATGCGGCCATTCAGTACTTC. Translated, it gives CSARDAAIQYF.

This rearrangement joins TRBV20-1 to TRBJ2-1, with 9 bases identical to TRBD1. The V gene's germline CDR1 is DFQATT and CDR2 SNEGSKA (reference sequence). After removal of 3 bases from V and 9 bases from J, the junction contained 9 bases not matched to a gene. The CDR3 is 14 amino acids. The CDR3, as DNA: TGCAGTGCTAGTTCCGGGACAGGGTGGGGTGAGCAGTTCTTC. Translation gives CSASSGTGWGEQFF.

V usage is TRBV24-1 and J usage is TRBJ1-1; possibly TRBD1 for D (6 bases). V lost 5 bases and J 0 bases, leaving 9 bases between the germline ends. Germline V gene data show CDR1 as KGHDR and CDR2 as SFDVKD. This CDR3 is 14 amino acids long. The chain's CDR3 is CATSGWGLNTEAFF. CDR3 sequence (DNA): TGTGCCACCAGTGGCTGGGGGCTGAACACTGAAGCTTTCTTT.

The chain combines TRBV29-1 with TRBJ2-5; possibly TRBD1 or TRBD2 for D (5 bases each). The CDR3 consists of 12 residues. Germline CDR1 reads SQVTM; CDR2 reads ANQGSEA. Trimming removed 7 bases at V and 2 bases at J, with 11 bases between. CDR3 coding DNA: TGCAGCGCCGTTTGGGGGCAAGAGACCCAGTACTTC. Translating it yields CSAVWGQETQYF.

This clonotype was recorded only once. CDR3 bases: TGCAGCGTTGAAGATTTTATAGGCTACACCTTC. Protein sequence: CSVEDFIGYTF. The chain is built from TRBV29-1 and TRBJ1-2; D gene uncertain. The CDR3 totals 11 residues. V lost 0 bases to trimming and J lost 8 bases, with 7 bases between them. CDR1 and CDR2 (germline): SQVTM, ANQGSEA. The variable domain in full, completed from reference TRBV29-1 and TRBJ1-2, reads SAVISQKPSRDICQRGTSLTIQCQVDSQVTMMFWYRQQPGQSLTLIATANQGSEATYESGFVIDKFPISRPNLTFSTLTVSNMSPEDSSIYLCSVEDFIGYTFGSGTRLTVV.

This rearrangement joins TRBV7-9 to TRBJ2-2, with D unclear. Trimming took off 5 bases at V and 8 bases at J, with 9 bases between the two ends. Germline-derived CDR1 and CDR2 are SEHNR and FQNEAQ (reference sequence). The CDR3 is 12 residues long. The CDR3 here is CASSPSLGELFF. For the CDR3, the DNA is TGTGCCAGCAGCCCTTCCCTGGGGGAGCTGTTTTTT. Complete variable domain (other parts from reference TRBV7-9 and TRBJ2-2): DTGVSQNPRHKITKRGQNVTFRCDPISEHNRLYWYRQTLGQGPEFLTYFQNEAQLEKSRLLSDRFSAERPKGSFSTLEIQRTEQGDSAMYLCASSPSLGELFFGEGSRLTVL.

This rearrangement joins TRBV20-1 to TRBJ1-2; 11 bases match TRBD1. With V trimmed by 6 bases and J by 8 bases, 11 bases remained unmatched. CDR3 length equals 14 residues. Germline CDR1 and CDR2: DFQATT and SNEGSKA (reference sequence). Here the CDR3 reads CSADAGTGGRGYTF. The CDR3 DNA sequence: TGCAGTGCAGACGCCGGGACAGGGGGTCGGGGCTACACCTTC.